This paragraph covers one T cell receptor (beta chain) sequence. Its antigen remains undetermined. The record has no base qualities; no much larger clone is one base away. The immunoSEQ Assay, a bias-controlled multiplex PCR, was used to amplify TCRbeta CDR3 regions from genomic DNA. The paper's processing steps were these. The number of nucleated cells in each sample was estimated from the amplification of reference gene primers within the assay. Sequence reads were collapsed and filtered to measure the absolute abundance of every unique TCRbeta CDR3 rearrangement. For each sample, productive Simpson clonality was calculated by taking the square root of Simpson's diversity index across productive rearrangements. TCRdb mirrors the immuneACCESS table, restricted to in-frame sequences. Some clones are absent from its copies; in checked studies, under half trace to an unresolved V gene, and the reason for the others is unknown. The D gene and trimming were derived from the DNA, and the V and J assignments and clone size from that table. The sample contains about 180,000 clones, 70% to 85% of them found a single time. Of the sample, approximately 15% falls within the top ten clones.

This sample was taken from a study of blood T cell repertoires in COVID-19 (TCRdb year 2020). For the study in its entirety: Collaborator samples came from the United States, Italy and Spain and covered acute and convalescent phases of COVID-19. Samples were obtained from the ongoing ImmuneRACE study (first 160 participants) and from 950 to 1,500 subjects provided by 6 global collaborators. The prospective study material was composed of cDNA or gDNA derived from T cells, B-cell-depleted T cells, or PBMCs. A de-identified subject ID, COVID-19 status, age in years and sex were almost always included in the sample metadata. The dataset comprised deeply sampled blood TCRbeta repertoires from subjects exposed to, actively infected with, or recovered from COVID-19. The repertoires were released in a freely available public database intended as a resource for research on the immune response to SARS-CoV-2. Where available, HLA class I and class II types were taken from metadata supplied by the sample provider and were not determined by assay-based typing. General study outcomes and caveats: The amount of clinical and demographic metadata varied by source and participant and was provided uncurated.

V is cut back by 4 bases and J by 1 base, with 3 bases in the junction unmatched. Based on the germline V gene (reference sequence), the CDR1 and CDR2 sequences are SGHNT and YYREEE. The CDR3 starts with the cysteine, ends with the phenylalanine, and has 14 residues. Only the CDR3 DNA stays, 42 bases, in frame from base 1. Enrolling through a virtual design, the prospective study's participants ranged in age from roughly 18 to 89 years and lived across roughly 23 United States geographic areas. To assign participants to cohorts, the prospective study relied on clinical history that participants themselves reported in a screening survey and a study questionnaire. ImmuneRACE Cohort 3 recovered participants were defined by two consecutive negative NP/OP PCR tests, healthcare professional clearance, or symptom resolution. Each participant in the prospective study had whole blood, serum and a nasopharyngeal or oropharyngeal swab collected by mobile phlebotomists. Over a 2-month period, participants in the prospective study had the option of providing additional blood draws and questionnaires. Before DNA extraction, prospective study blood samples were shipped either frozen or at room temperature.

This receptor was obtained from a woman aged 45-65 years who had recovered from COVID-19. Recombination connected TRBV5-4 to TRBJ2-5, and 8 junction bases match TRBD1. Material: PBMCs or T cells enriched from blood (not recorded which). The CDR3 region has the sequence CASSGQGSQETQYF. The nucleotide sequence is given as TGTGCCAGCAGCGGACAGGGTTCCCAAGAGACCCAGTACTTC.